The rows below give T cell receptor beta chains drawn from one sample of a study of blood T cell repertoires in COVID-19. The assay was immunoSEQ multiplex PCR, and TCRdb's table has in-frame clones only and misses some. The profile covers about 400,000 clones, with 87% appearing a single time and roughly 1.9% taken by the ten largest. The sequencing input was PBMCs or T cells enriched from blood (not recorded which). All receptors derive from a woman aged 18-29 years with acute COVID-19. The CDR3 runs from the conserved cysteine through the conserved F or W. The D gene is left open where the match is weak. Only some rows state a clone size, as once, few, many or a class for expanded clones.

J,size,V,D,CDR3,DNA
TRBJ1-6,-,TRBV5-6,-,CASSLLGGLDGSPLHF,TGTGCCAGCAGCTTGCTGGGGGGGCTTGATGGTTCACCCCTCCACTTT
TRBJ2-3,-,TRBV15,-,CATSREAREVISDTQYF,TGTGCCACCAGCAGAGAAGCCAGGGAGGTAATTTCAGATACGCAGTATTTT
TRBJ2-3,-,TRBV7-9,TRBD1,CASSLDPRQGLQYF,TGTGCCAGCAGCTTAGATCCACGACAGGGGTTGCAGTATTTT
TRBJ2-7,many,TRBV5-6,TRBD2,CASRLGTSRLNEQYF,TGTGCCAGCAGACTGGGGACTAGCAGATTAAACGAGCAGTACTTC
TRBJ2-7,-,TRBV5-6,TRBD1,CASSPGTAYEQYF,TGTGCCAGCAGCCCCGGGACAGCCTACGAGCAGTACTTC
TRBJ2-7,-,TRBV7-9,TRBD1,CASSLGDRGKEQYF,TGTGCCAGCAGCCTGGGTGACAGGGGAAAAGAGCAGTACTTC
TRBJ2-5,-,TRBV9,-,CASSVGGGSIQETQYF,TGTGCCAGCAGCGTAGGGGGCGGATCGATACAAGAGACCCAGTACTTC
TRBJ2-1,-,TRBV11-2,TRBD2,CASSFYGGVSYNEQFF,TGTGCCAGCAGCTTTTACGGGGGGGTCTCCTACAATGAGCAGTTCTTC
TRBJ2-7,once,TRBV5-5,-,CASSFQQGPYEQYF,TGTGCCAGCAGCTTTCAACAGGGTCCCTACGAGCAGTACTTC
TRBJ1-6,-,TRBV15,-,CATSRERDFNSPLHF,TGTGCCACCAGCAGAGAAAGGGACTTTAATTCACCCCTCCACTTT
TRBJ2-7,-,TRBV11-2,-,CASSFFEGSWYEQYF,TGTGCCAGCAGCTTCTTTGAGGGTAGCTGGTACGAGCAGTACTTC
TRBJ2-7,-,TRBV6-5,-,CASSYERTIQYF,TGTGCCAGCAGTTATGAAAGAACTATACAGTACTTC
TRBJ2-7,-,TRBV12-5,TRBD2,CASGYQAGGLYEQYF,TGTGCTAGTGGTTATCAAGCGGGAGGACTGTACGAGCAGTACTTC
TRBJ2-3,-,TRBV11-3,TRBD2,CASSFSGSTDTQYF,TGTGCCAGCAGCTTTAGCGGGAGCACAGATACGCAGTATTTT
TRBJ1-5,-,TRBV21-1,-,CASSPAGNSNQPQHF,TGTGCCAGCAGCCCCGCCGGGAATAGCAATCAGCCCCAGCATTTT
TRBJ1-1,once,TRBV21-1,-,CASSPAVRNTEAFF,TGTGCCAGCAGCCCCGCGGTCAGGAACACTGAAGCTTTCTTT
TRBJ1-6,-,TRBV9,TRBD1,CASSEDPDRGHSPLHF,TGTGCCAGCAGCGAGGACCCTGACAGGGGACATTCACCCCTCCACTTT
TRBJ2-2,once,TRBV5-6,-,CASTPEGTGELFF,TGTGCCAGCACTCCAGAGGGTACCGGGGAGCTGTTTTTT
TRBJ1-3,-,TRBV18,TRBD1,CASSLFETGTGNTIYF,TGTGCCAGCTCACTATTTGAGACAGGGACTGGAAACACCATATATTTT
TRBJ2-1,-,TRBV5-1,-,CASSLGASLRVHNEQFF,TGCGCCAGCAGCTTGGGGGCTAGCTTAAGGGTGCACAATGAGCAGTTCTTC
TRBJ1-1,-,TRBV27,-,CASTPQKGVNTEAFF,TGTGCCAGCACCCCCCAGAAGGGGGTGAACACTGAAGCTTTCTTT
TRBJ1-5,-,TRBV9,-,CASSVGTVNQPQHF,TGTGCCAGCAGCGTAGGAACAGTCAATCAGCCCCAGCATTTT